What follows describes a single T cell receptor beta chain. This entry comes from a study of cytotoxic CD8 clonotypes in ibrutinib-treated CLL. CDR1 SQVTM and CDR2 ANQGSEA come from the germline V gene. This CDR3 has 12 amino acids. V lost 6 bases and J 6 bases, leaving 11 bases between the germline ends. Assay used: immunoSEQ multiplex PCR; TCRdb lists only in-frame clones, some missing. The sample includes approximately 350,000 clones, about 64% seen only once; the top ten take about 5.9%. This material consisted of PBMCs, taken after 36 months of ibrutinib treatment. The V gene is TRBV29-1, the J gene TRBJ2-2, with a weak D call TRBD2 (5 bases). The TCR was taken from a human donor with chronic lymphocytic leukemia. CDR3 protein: CSVRVDPGELFF. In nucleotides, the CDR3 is TGCAGCGTGAGGGTGGATCCCGGGGAGCTGTTTTTT.